This T cell receptor (beta chain) was found in a study of cytotoxic CD8 clonotypes in ibrutinib-treated CLL. Germline V gene lookup returns CDR1 MNHNY and CDR2 SVGAGI (reference sequence). The CDR3 consists of 15 residues. V lost 0 bases, J lost 9 bases, and 15 bases lay in between. Libraries were prepared by immunoSEQ multiplex PCR; TCRdb keeps only in-frame clonotypes and omits some of them. Of 150,000 or so clones in the sample, more than 70% were seen once. The sequence was obtained from a human donor with chronic lymphocytic leukemia. The chain employs TRBV6-6 and TRBJ2-1, with D perhaps TRBD1 (6 bases). The specimen was PBMCs, collected after 36 months of ibrutinib treatment. Written as DNA, the CDR3 is TGTGCCAGCAGTTACTCGAGGGACATACTACCTGAGCAGTTCTTC. Translating it yields CASSYSRDILPEQFF.